Presented here are 32 T cell receptor beta chains from one specimen sequenced in a study of blood T cells in healthy people across ages. PCR was performed a second time for roughly 6 to 12 cycles using a sample-barcoded 5' primer and a J-beta primer mix. TCRdb analysed the 5' RACE reads with MiXCR anew, one entry per CDR3 protein. The table includes some 860,000 distinct CDR3 sequences, 56% detected once. Input material: blood. These receptors originate from a middle-aged man in good health.

V is TRBV4-1 and J is TRBJ2-4; D not certain. V was pared by 1 base and J by 5 bases, with 15 bases between. There are 16 residues in the CDR3. Germline-derived CDR1 and CDR2 are MGHRA and YSYEKL. CDR3 loop: CASSQGGKGIENIQYF. DNA of the CDR3: TGCGCCAGCAGCCAAGGAGGAAAGGGAATTGAAAACATTCAGTACTTC.

A remark on this clonotype: This may stem from a read error, because a much larger clone lies one nucleotide away. V is TRBV6-5 and J is TRBJ2-7; the match to TRBD2 covers 7 bases. The CDR3 extends over 9 amino acids. Germline V CDR1 and CDR2: MNHEY, SVGAGI. The DNA for the CDR3 is TGTGCCAGTGGGGGGGAGCGGAACTTC. The encoded protein is CASGGERNF.

The chain employs TRBV25-1 and TRBJ2-4; D is undetermined. The DNA matches TRBJ2-7 better at its end, which makes the J call doubtful. This CDR3 comprises 14 residues. Germline lookup yields CDR1 MGHDK and CDR2 SYGVNS. Written as DNA, the CDR3 is TGTGCCAGCAGTGGTCTTGTACAGTCGTCCGAGCAGTACTTC. Its translation: CASSGLVQSSEQYF.

This rearrangement joins TRBV7-9 to TRBJ1-5; 8 nucleotides line up with TRBD1. V shed 2 bases, J shed 6 bases, and the junction held 6 bases outside the gene matches. Per germline, CDR1 SEHNR and CDR2 FQNEAQ (reference sequence). There are 15 residues in the CDR3. CDR3 loop: CASSLLGQGGQPQHF. The CDR3 DNA follows: TGTGCCAGCAGCTTATTAGGACAGGGCGGTCAGCCCCAGCATTTT.

CDR3 sequence (DNA): TGCAGCGTTTATCGGGAGCACCGGGTGTCAGGTAGCCTCGATACGCAGTATTTT. The encoded protein is CSVYREHRVSGSLDTQYF. This rearrangement joins TRBV29-1 to TRBJ2-3, with D perhaps TRBD2 (6 bases). The CDR3 covers 18 residues. Germline assignment: CDR1 SQVTM and CDR2 ANQGSEA. V lost 5 bases and J 6 bases, leaving 30 bases between the germline ends.

The chain links TRBV6-2 or TRBV6-3 to TRBJ2-5, with 7 bases matching TRBD2. Losses at the gene ends were 6 bases for V and 5 bases for J; bases not matched to a gene: 9. The CDR3 is made up of 14 amino acids. The germline V gene has CDR1 MNHEY and CDR2 SVGEGT. The CDR3 DNA sequence: TGTGCCAGCAGAATATCCGGGACTAAGGAGACCCAGTACTTC. Translation gives CASRISGTKETQYF.

The rearrangement uses TRBV6-6 and TRBJ2-3; tentatively, D is TRBD2 (5 bases). Trimming removed 5 bases from V and 0 bases from J, with 18 bases in between. In germline, CDR1 is MNHNY, CDR2 SVGAGI (reference sequence). The CDR3 contains 17 residues. The CDR3 region is CASSPYWIGVSTDTQYF. CDR3 DNA: TGTGCCAGCAGTCCATATTGGATCGGGGTGAGCACAGATACGCAGTATTTT.

This chain joins TRBV9 and TRBJ2-7; D is undetermined. CDR1 is SGDLS, CDR2 YYNGEE, per germline. Trimming removed 0 bases from V and 2 bases from J, with 6 bases in between. The CDR3 consists of 13 residues. This chain's CDR3 is CASSVAQTYEQYF. In DNA, the CDR3 is TGTGCCAGCAGCGTAGCACAGACCTACGAGCAGTACTTC. The full variable domain, in which reference TRBV9 and TRBJ2-7 provide the parts outside the CDR3, is DSGVTQTPKHLITATGQRVTLRCSPRSGDLSVYWYQQSLDQGLQFLIQYYNGEERAKGNILERFSAQQFPDLHSELNLSSLELGDSALYFCASSVAQTYEQYFGPGTRLTVT.

This clonotype was detected only a few times. The chain combines TRBV11-1 with TRBJ1-2; 7 positions agree with TRBD1. Germline loops: CDR1 SGHAT, CDR2 FQDESV (reference sequence). V dropped 5 bases and J dropped 5; count of bases not matched to a gene: 8. The CDR3 runs 14 residues. The CDR3: CASSGLGQTYGYTF. The CDR3 DNA sequence: TGTGCCAGCAGCGGACTGGGACAGACTTATGGCTACACCTTC.

J is TRBJ2-1 and V is TRBV20-1; 9 bases are shared with TRBD2. Germline values: CDR1 DFQATT, CDR2 SNEGSKA (reference sequence). The CDR3 spans 14 residues. V lost 5 bases and J lost 8; bases outside the gene matches: 10. The CDR3 is CSAGIAGAMDEQFF. The CDR3 bases are TGCAGTGCTGGGATAGCGGGAGCGATGGATGAGCAGTTCTTC.

This chain connects TRBV7-2 to TRBJ1-2; D remains ambiguous. This CDR3 is built from 15 residues. With 5 bases removed from V and 6 bases from J, the gap between germline ends came to 19 bases. Germline lookup yields CDR1 SGHTA and CDR2 FQGNSA. This chain's CDR3 is CASSPGPYRSNGYTF. CDR3 bases: TGTGCCAGCAGCCCCGGGCCATATCGGTCTAATGGCTACACCTTC.

The table lists this clonotype with a few counts. The V gene is TRBV5-1, the J gene TRBJ2-1; D might be TRBD1 (5 bases). Trimming stripped 0 bases from V and 6 bases from J, with 13 bases between. The CDR3 loop spans 15 amino acids. Looked up from germline, CDR1 is SGHRS and CDR2 is YFSETQ. CDR3 sequence: CASSLDAGLVNEQFF. The CDR3 DNA reads TGCGCCAGCAGCTTGGATGCAGGGTTGGTCAATGAGCAGTTCTTC.

The chain couples TRBV6-1 to TRBJ1-1, with 7 bases identical to TRBD1. CDR1 and CDR2 from the germline V gene are MNHNS and SASEGT. V shed 6 bases and J 1 base; nucleotides not matched to a gene: 5. This CDR3 has 14 residues. CDR3 residues: CASSNRGGNTEAFF. Here the CDR3 DNA reads TGTGCCAGCAGCAACAGGGGAGGGAACACTGAAGCTTTCTTT.

Worth noting for this clonotype: A much larger clone lies one base from this, so it may be a read error. The CDR3 coding sequence is TGTGCCAGCAGCGTAGTTGAAACAGATACGCAGTATTTT. Translated, it gives CASSVVETDTQYF. The V and J genes are TRBV9 and TRBJ2-3; D is unresolved. The CDR3 sequence is 13 residues long. Trimming pared 0 bases from V and 3 bases from J, leaving 5 bases between. Germline CDR1 is SGDLS and CDR2 is YYNGEE.

V gene TRBV5-6 combines with J gene TRBJ1-5; perhaps TRBD1 as D (5 bases). Germline V gives CDR1 SGHDT, CDR2 YYEEEE. The CDR3 is 13 residues long. The V end lost 3 bases, the J end lost 6 bases, and 10 bases lay between the germline ends. The chain's CDR3 is CASSSYTGQPQHF. The CDR3 DNA is TGTGCCAGCAGCTCCTATACAGGTCAGCCCCAGCATTTT.

The chain uses TRBV27 and TRBJ2-1; tentatively, D is TRBD1 (6 bases). Germline V gene data show CDR1 as MNHEY and CDR2 as SMNVEV (reference sequence). The ends were cut back, 0 bases at V and 2 bases at J, with 14 bases in the middle. The CDR3 runs to 17 residues. The CDR3 region has the DNA TGTGCCAGCAGTTTATCCCAGGGGCAGGGCCCCTACAATGAGCAGTTCTTC. It specifies CASSLSQGQGPYNEQFF.

This rearrangement joins TRBV7-2 to TRBJ2-1; 12 bases map to TRBD1. Germline CDR1 SGHTA, CDR2 FQGNSA. The CDR3 runs 19 residues. Unmatched junction bases numbered 16, after V lost 2 bases and J lost 8 bases. CDR3 protein: CASSLIGDRGRGKPHEQFF. CDR3 DNA: TGTGCCAGCAGCTTAATTGGGGACAGGGGGCGCGGGAAGCCCCATGAGCAGTTCTTC.

The CDR3 sequence is CSVGGQPTSTDTQYF. CDR3 nucleotides: TGCAGCGTTGGGGGTCAGCCAACTAGCACAGATACGCAGTATTTT. The rearrangement joins TRBV29-1 to TRBJ2-3, with no clear D. Germline values: CDR1 SQVTM, CDR2 ANQGSEA. The CDR3 is 15 amino acids. V lost 4 bases, J lost 0 bases, and 14 bases lay in between.

This chain joins TRBV6-2 or TRBV6-3 and TRBJ2-5; 7 nucleotides align to TRBD2. The germline V gene has CDR1 MNHEY and CDR2 SVGEGT. V shed 2 bases and J 2 bases; nucleotides not matched to a gene: 5. This CDR3 has 15 amino acids. The CDR3 spells CASSYGGGPQETQYF. The DNA for the CDR3 is TGTGCCAGCAGTTACGGGGGAGGGCCACAAGAGACCCAGTACTTC.

This clonotype was observed a handful of times. This chain links TRBV11-1 with TRBJ2-1; perhaps TRBD2 as D (6 bases). The V end lost 4 bases, the J end lost 8 bases, and 21 bases lay between the germline ends. Germline CDR1 reads SGHAT; CDR2 reads FQDESV (reference sequence). CDR3 length: 16 residues. The CDR3 DNA reads TGTGCCAGCAGCTCAAAGCCGGGACTGTTTATGGATGAGCAGTTCTTC. Translation gives CASSSKPGLFMDEQFF.

The V and J genes are TRBV5-1 and TRBJ2-5; the D is unclear. Germline values: CDR1 SGHRS, CDR2 YFSETQ. Trimming took off 4 bases at V and 2 bases at J, with 12 bases between the two ends. CDR3 length: 14 residues. Here the CDR3 reads CASSLDPWQETQYF. The DNA of the CDR3 is TGCGCCAGCAGCCTGGACCCCTGGCAAGAGACCCAGTACTTC.

The gene calls are TRBV28 and TRBJ2-7; 11 bases are shared with TRBD1. The CDR3 has 16 amino acids. V was pared by 4 bases and J by 3 bases, with 8 bases of the junction left unmatched. Germline loops: CDR1 MDHEN, CDR2 SYDVKM. Here the CDR3 reads CASSSYRGTGGYEQYF. The DNA for the CDR3 is TGTGCCAGCAGTTCTTACCGGGGGACAGGGGGCTACGAGCAGTACTTC.

In this sample, this clonotype turned up a few times. The V call is TRBV20-1, the J call TRBJ2-3; 9 bases are shared with TRBD2. The CDR3 runs 16 residues. Germline trimming cut 1 base from V and 0 bases from J; bases unmatched to any gene: 5. Germline V gene lookup returns CDR1 DFQATT and CDR2 SNEGSKA (reference sequence). CDR3 residues: CSARVGTSGSTDTQYF. CDR3 in DNA: TGCAGTGCTAGAGTGGGCACTAGCGGGAGCACAGATACGCAGTATTTT.

The chain has TRBV20-1 and TRBJ2-3; TRBD2 agrees at 8 bases. Looked up from germline, CDR1 is DFQATT and CDR2 is SNEGSKA (reference sequence). The junction had 7 bases not matched to a gene; V was cut back by 5 bases and J by 0 bases. The CDR3 runs 15 residues. As DNA, the CDR3 is TGCAGTGCTCCCCGAGCGGGAGAGAGCACAGATACGCAGTATTTT. Translating gives CSAPRAGESTDTQYF.

V and J are TRBV6-5 and TRBJ2-3, with TRBD2 matching 8 bases. After removal of 6 bases from V and 6 bases from J, the junction contained 11 bases not matched to a gene. The CDR3 totals 15 residues. Per germline, CDR1 MNHEY and CDR2 SVGAGI. The CDR3 loop is CASSLVRGARDTQYF. The CDR3 nucleotides are TGTGCCAGCAGCCTCGTGCGGGGGGCCCGGGATACGCAGTATTTT.

V gene TRBV27 combines with J gene TRBJ2-5, with TRBD1 matching over 9 bases. There are 18 residues in the CDR3. The ends lost 4 bases at V and 4 bases at J; junction bases unmatched: 16. CDR1 is MNHEY and CDR2 is SMNVEV in the germline V gene (reference sequence). CDR3 DNA sequence: TGTGCCAGCAGTTCCGACTCCGGGACAGGGCTGTTCCGAGAGACCCAGTACTTC. Translated: CASSSDSGTGLFRETQYF.

The table lists this clonotype with a few counts. The gene calls are TRBV29-1 and TRBJ1-1; D might be TRBD1 (5 bases). The germline gives CDR1 SQVTM, CDR2 ANQGSEA. This CDR3 contains 16 residues. The V gene lost 3 bases and the J gene lost 0 bases, with 17 bases spanning the gap. DNA for the CDR3: TGCAGCGTTGACGTGACACGATGGGGGATGAACACTGAAGCTTTCTTT. Its translation: CSVDVTRWGMNTEAFF.

The rearrangement links TRBV4-1 to TRBJ2-5; D is possibly TRBD1 (5 bases). In germline, CDR1 is MGHRA, CDR2 YSYEKL. CDR3 length: 12 residues. V dropped 3 bases and J dropped 4 bases, with 6 bases sitting between them. CDR3 loop: CASSHDRETQYF. CDR3 bases: TGCGCCAGCAGCCATGACAGAGAGACCCAGTACTTC.

On this clonotype itself: A much larger clone lies a single base off, so this may be a read error. This sequence joins TRBV10-3 and TRBJ2-5, with TRBD1 matching 11 bases. The V segment lost 8 bases and the J segment 2 bases; nucleotides outside the gene matches: 4. This CDR3 spans 14 amino acids. CDR1 and CDR2 (germline): ENHRY, SYGVKD. CDR3 bases: TGTGCCATCGGGGGGACAGGGGGGCAAGAGACCCAGTACTTC. It is translated as CAIGGTGGQETQYF.

This rearrangement joins TRBV19 to TRBJ2-3; 7 bases fit TRBD2. Germline assignment: CDR1 LNHDA and CDR2 SQIVND (reference sequence). J gave up 4 bases and V 9 bases, and 16 bases lay outside the gene matches. CDR3 size: 16 residues. The CDR3 DNA reads TGTGCCAGCAGGCTGGCAGGGACTATCCGACCAGATACGCAGTATTTT. Its translation: CASRLAGTIRPDTQYF. The variable domain in full, completed from reference TRBV19 and TRBJ2-3, reads DGGITQSPKYLFRKEGQNVTLSCEQNLNHDAMYWYRQDPGQGLRLIYYSQIVNDFQKGDIAEGYSVSREKKESFPLTVTSAQKNPTAFYLCASRLAGTIRPDTQYFGPGTRLTVL.

This clonotype came up many times. CDR3 bases: TGCAGTGCTCCTCGCGGGTACCAAGAGACCCAGTACTTC. Its protein is CSAPRGYQETQYF. The V gene is TRBV20-1, the J gene TRBJ2-5; weak D call: TRBD2 (5 bases). With 5 bases removed from V and 0 bases from J, the gap between germline ends came to 10 bases. Germline CDR1 and CDR2: DFQATT and SNEGSKA (reference sequence). The length of the CDR3 is 13 residues.

This clonotype showed up just a few times. This chain joins TRBV3-1 and TRBJ1-5; D gene uncertain. Trimming stripped 1 base from V and 6 bases from J, with 7 bases between. The CDR3 consists of 13 residues. The germline CDR1 and CDR2 sequences are LGHDT and YNNKEL (reference sequence). Here the CDR3 reads CASSQVLGQPQHF. The CDR3, as DNA: TGTGCCAGCAGCCAAGTGCTCGGTCAGCCCCAGCATTTT.